This TCR beta chain was recovered during a study of blood T cell repertoires in COVID-19. On the study more broadly: All recovered Cohort 3 donors got two negative PCRs, got clearance, or saw symptom resolution. T cells, B-cell-depleted T cells, or PBMCs supplied cDNA or gDNA.

Sequenced by immunoSEQ multiplex PCR; TCRdb stores in-frame clones only, minus some. The table has 200,000 or so clones, around 90% seen once. Trimming at V came to 4 bases and at J to 1 base, leaving 7 bases not matched to a gene. The CDR3 has 16 amino acids. Germline CDR1 and CDR2: MNHEY and SVGAGI. Everyone who took part was about 18 to 89 years old, and they came from 20 to 25 US areas. V usage is TRBV6-5 and J usage is TRBJ2-1; 7 nucleotides line up with TRBD1. The sequenced sample consisted of PBMCs or T cells enriched from blood (not recorded which). This sequence originates from a man in his thirties or forties in a cohort exposed to, infected with or recovered from COVID-19 (not recorded which). The CDR3 DNA sequence: TGTGCCAGCAGTTGGGGTGACAGGGCGTCCTACAATGAGCAGTTCTTC. This translates into CASSWGDRASYNEQFF.